This is a list of T cell receptor beta chains from one sample in a study of CD4+ T cells in melanoma. This table comes from immunoSEQ multiplex PCR, and its TCRdb copy is limited to in-frame clones, with some not included. The sample shows 3,500 to 4,500 clones, around three quarters of them seen only once. The sequenced sample was tumor tissue. These receptors originate from a human donor with melanoma. Both conserved end residues are part of each CDR3. Each record gives: clone size, D gene, J gene, V gene, CDR3 protein, CDR3 DNA. A D gene is named only where the DNA matches it firmly. Only part of the rows carry a size: once, few, many, or a class if the clone is expanded.

clone_size: few
d_call: TRBD2
j_call: TRBJ2-2
v_call: TRBV7-6
cdr3_aa: CASSLETAGGLTGELFF
cdr3_nt: TGTGCCAGCAGCTTAGAAACAGCGGGGGGCCTCACCGGGGAGCTGTTTTTT

clone_size: .
d_call: .
j_call: TRBJ1-2
v_call: TRBV28
cdr3_aa: CASSVLAGDYGYTF
cdr3_nt: TGTGCCAGCAGTGTCCTGGCCGGGGACTATGGCTACACCTTC

clone_size: .
d_call: TRBD1
j_call: TRBJ2-1
v_call: TRBV7-4
cdr3_aa: CASSLVPWTGKHWQFF
cdr3_nt: TGTGCCAGCAGCTTAGTTCCATGGACAGGGAAGCATTGGCAGTTCTTC

clone_size: .
d_call: .
j_call: TRBJ1-2
v_call: TRBV5-1
cdr3_aa: CASSLGGTSGYTF
cdr3_nt: TGCGCCAGCAGCTTAGGAGGGACATCTGGCTACACCTTC

clone_size: .
d_call: .
j_call: TRBJ1-4
v_call: TRBV5-1
cdr3_aa: CASSFKYSTNEKLFF
cdr3_nt: TGCGCCAGCAGCTTCAAATACTCAACTAATGAAAAACTGTTTTTT

clone_size: once
d_call: TRBD1
j_call: TRBJ2-5
v_call: TRBV7-3
cdr3_aa: CASRGTDRDQETQYF
cdr3_nt: TGTGCCAGCAGGGGGACAGATAGAGACCAAGAGACCCAGTACTTC

clone_size: .
d_call: TRBD1
j_call: TRBJ1-2
v_call: TRBV7-9
cdr3_aa: CASSPGQGEGYGYTF
cdr3_nt: TGTGCCAGCAGTCCGGGACAGGGGGAAGGCTATGGCTACACCTTC

clone_size: few
d_call: TRBD1
j_call: TRBJ2-2
v_call: TRBV7-9
cdr3_aa: CASRRTGGSGELFF
cdr3_nt: TGTGCCAGCAGAAGGACAGGGGGATCCGGGGAGCTGTTTTTT

clone_size: once
d_call: .
j_call: TRBJ1-6
v_call: TRBV18
cdr3_aa: CASSPQNSPLHF
cdr3_nt: TGTGCCAGCTCACCGCAGAATTCACCCCTCCACTTT

clone_size: .
d_call: .
j_call: TRBJ2-4
v_call: TRBV28
cdr3_aa: CASSLVAGAGNIQYF
cdr3_nt: TGTGCCAGCAGTTTAGTGGCAGGGGCTGGAAACATTCAGTACTTC

clone_size: .
d_call: TRBD2
j_call: TRBJ2-2
v_call: TRBV7-9
cdr3_aa: CASSAGLAAGELFF
cdr3_nt: TGTGCCAGCAGCGCGGGACTAGCCGCCGGGGAGCTGTTTTTT

clone_size: few
d_call: .
j_call: TRBJ1-3
v_call: TRBV9
cdr3_aa: CASSVSPHGLRSGNTIYF
cdr3_nt: TGTGCCAGCAGCGTAAGCCCCCATGGGCTACGCTCTGGAAACACCATATATTTT

clone_size: once
d_call: TRBD1
j_call: TRBJ1-2
v_call: TRBV28
cdr3_aa: CATRTGGEMRYTF
cdr3_nt: TGTGCCACCCGGACAGGGGGCGAGATGCGCTACACCTTC

clone_size: large
d_call: TRBD1
j_call: TRBJ2-4
v_call: TRBV7-9
cdr3_aa: CASRPTGGTETIQYF
cdr3_nt: TGTGCCAGCAGACCGACAGGGGGGACAGAAACCATTCAGTACTTC

clone_size: .
d_call: TRBD1
j_call: TRBJ2-1
v_call: TRBV19
cdr3_aa: CASSSTGTGSGNEQFF
cdr3_nt: TGTGCCAGTAGTTCCACCGGGACAGGGTCGGGGAATGAGCAGTTCTTC

clone_size: .
d_call: .
j_call: TRBJ1-3
v_call: TRBV27
cdr3_aa: CASRGGRGIGNTIYF
cdr3_nt: TGTGCCAGCCGAGGTGGAAGGGGAATTGGAAACACCATATATTTT

clone_size: few
d_call: .
j_call: TRBJ1-5
v_call: TRBV28
cdr3_aa: CASILDRGNNQPQHF
cdr3_nt: .

clone_size: .
d_call: .
j_call: TRBJ2-3
v_call: TRBV5-6
cdr3_aa: CASSLVQGLDTQYF
cdr3_nt: TGTGCCAGCAGCTTGGTTCAGGGGTTAGATACGCAGTATTTT

clone_size: .
d_call: .
j_call: TRBJ1-1
v_call: TRBV6-5
cdr3_aa: CASSQGWEAFF
cdr3_nt: TGTGCCAGCAGTCAGGGGTGGGAAGCTTTCTTT

clone_size: .
d_call: .
j_call: TRBJ1-2
v_call: TRBV5-6
cdr3_aa: CASSPDYSPNYGYTF
cdr3_nt: TGTGCCAGCAGCCCTGACTATTCTCCGAACTATGGCTACACCTTC

clone_size: .
d_call: .
j_call: TRBJ2-5
v_call: TRBV7-9
cdr3_aa: CASSLARSAQYF
cdr3_nt: TGTGCCAGCAGCTTAGCTAGGAGTGCCCAGTACTTC

clone_size: .
d_call: TRBD1
j_call: TRBJ2-3
v_call: TRBV7-3
cdr3_aa: CASSLGDSTTDTQYF
cdr3_nt: TGTGCCAGCAGCCTCGGGGACAGTACTACAGATACGCAGTATTTT

clone_size: .
d_call: .
j_call: TRBJ1-1
v_call: TRBV7-9
cdr3_aa: CASSLLRGGNTEAFF
cdr3_nt: TGTGCCAGCAGCTTATTGAGGGGCGGAAACACTGAAGCTTTCTTT

clone_size: .
d_call: .
j_call: TRBJ2-5
v_call: TRBV7-9
cdr3_aa: CASSSTTKETQYF
cdr3_nt: TGTGCCAGCAGCTCGACAACAAAAGAGACCCAGTACTTC

clone_size: .
d_call: TRBD1
j_call: TRBJ2-6
v_call: TRBV7-3
cdr3_aa: CASSLQEGAYGANVLTF
cdr3_nt: TGTGCCAGCAGCTTACAAGAGGGGGCTTATGGGGCCAACGTCCTGACTTTC

clone_size: .
d_call: .
j_call: TRBJ2-5
v_call: TRBV10-3
cdr3_aa: CAISGQGGQETQYF
cdr3_nt: TGTGCCATCAGTGGACAGGGAGGGCAAGAGACCCAGTACTTC

clone_size: .
d_call: TRBD2
j_call: TRBJ2-2
v_call: TRBV9
cdr3_aa: CASSVVALVSGAGELFF
cdr3_nt: TGTGCCAGCAGCGTAGTAGCACTAGTAAGCGGGGCCGGGGAGCTGTTTTTT

clone_size: .
d_call: TRBD2
j_call: TRBJ2-4
v_call: TRBV4-1
cdr3_aa: CASSLTSGRDIQYF
cdr3_nt: TGCGCCAGCAGCCTGACCAGCGGGAGAGACATTCAGTACTTC

clone_size: large
d_call: .
j_call: TRBJ2-7
v_call: TRBV19
cdr3_aa: CASKWGEGNYEQYF
cdr3_nt: TGTGCCAGTAAATGGGGAGAGGGGAACTACGAGCAGTACTTC

clone_size: few
d_call: TRBD1
j_call: TRBJ1-2
v_call: TRBV27
cdr3_aa: CASSSPTGGGGYTF
cdr3_nt: TGTGCCAGCAGTTCGCCGACAGGGGGAGGTGGCTACACCTTC

clone_size: .
d_call: .
j_call: TRBJ2-2
v_call: TRBV7-2
cdr3_aa: CASSFDSPGAGELFF
cdr3_nt: TGTGCCAGCAGCTTTGACAGCCCGGGGGCCGGGGAGCTGTTTTTT

clone_size: .
d_call: .
j_call: TRBJ1-5
v_call: TRBV30
cdr3_aa: CAWSTRWPTNQPQHF
cdr3_nt: TGTGCCTGGAGTACCCGCTGGCCTACCAATCAGCCCCAGCATTTT

clone_size: once
d_call: .
j_call: TRBJ2-2
v_call: TRBV2
cdr3_aa: CASSPTGGELFF
cdr3_nt: TGTGCCAGCAGCCCCACTGGCGGGGAGCTGTTTTTT

clone_size: few
d_call: .
j_call: TRBJ2-7
v_call: TRBV7-8
cdr3_aa: CASSLGSLDPYEQYF
cdr3_nt: TGTGCCAGCAGCTTAGGGTCCCTAGATCCCTACGAGCAGTACTTC

clone_size: few
d_call: .
j_call: TRBJ1-2
v_call: TRBV4-3
cdr3_aa: CASSQDGTAYYGYTF
cdr3_nt: TGCGCCAGCAGCCAAGACGGGACTGCATACTATGGCTACACCTTC

clone_size: .
d_call: TRBD2
j_call: TRBJ2-3
v_call: TRBV4-2
cdr3_aa: CASSHLGLAASTDTQYF
cdr3_nt: TGTGCCAGCAGCCACCTCGGACTAGCGGCTAGCACAGATACGCAGTATTTT

clone_size: .
d_call: .
j_call: TRBJ2-3
v_call: TRBV7-3
cdr3_aa: CASSLRSPPSTDTQYF
cdr3_nt: TGTGCCAGCAGCTTAAGAAGCCCCCCAAGCACAGATACGCAGTATTTT

clone_size: .
d_call: .
j_call: TRBJ1-6
v_call: TRBV27
cdr3_aa: CASSSWMESPLHF
cdr3_nt: TGTGCCAGCAGTTCCTGGATGGAATCACCCCTCCACTTT

clone_size: .
d_call: TRBD2
j_call: TRBJ2-2
v_call: TRBV11-2
cdr3_aa: CASSLGGGGTGELFF
cdr3_nt: TGTGCCAGCAGCTTAGGCGGGGGTGGCACCGGGGAGCTGTTTTTT

clone_size: .
d_call: TRBD2
j_call: TRBJ2-3
v_call: TRBV9
cdr3_aa: CASESGGPVDTQYF
cdr3_nt: TGTGCCAGCGAAAGCGGGGGGCCGGTAGATACGCAGTATTTT

clone_size: .
d_call: TRBD2
j_call: TRBJ2-2
v_call: TRBV6-6
cdr3_aa: CASSYSGGSSTGELFF
cdr3_nt: TGTGCCAGCAGTTACTCGGGGGGGAGTTCCACCGGGGAGCTGTTTTTT

clone_size: .
d_call: TRBD1
j_call: TRBJ1-4
v_call: TRBV2
cdr3_aa: CASSEGGQYNEKLFF
cdr3_nt: TGTGCCAGCAGTGAAGGGGGACAGTATAATGAAAAACTGTTTTTT

clone_size: .
d_call: .
j_call: TRBJ2-6
v_call: TRBV7-8
cdr3_aa: CASSPWTVSSGANVLTF
cdr3_nt: TGTGCCAGCAGCCCGTGGACAGTGAGCTCTGGGGCCAACGTCCTGACTTTC

clone_size: .
d_call: .
j_call: TRBJ2-6
v_call: TRBV7-9
cdr3_aa: CASSRPGANVLTF
cdr3_nt: TGTGCCAGCAGCCGACCTGGGGCCAACGTCCTGACTTTC

clone_size: .
d_call: TRBD1
j_call: TRBJ2-3
v_call: TRBV4-1
cdr3_aa: CASSPRTGRYTQYF
cdr3_nt: TGCGCCAGCAGCCCCCGGACAGGGCGATATACGCAGTATTTT

clone_size: large
d_call: TRBD1
j_call: TRBJ1-2
v_call: TRBV7-6
cdr3_aa: CASSLTPTGTGGLYTF
cdr3_nt: TGTGCCAGCAGCTTAACTCCGACCGGGACAGGGGGCCTCTACACCTTC

clone_size: .
d_call: .
j_call: TRBJ1-1
v_call: TRBV2
cdr3_aa: CASSLVASGGTEAFF
cdr3_nt: TGTGCCAGCAGCTTAGTTGCCTCGGGTGGCACTGAAGCTTTCTTT

clone_size: few
d_call: .
j_call: TRBJ2-3
v_call: TRBV18
cdr3_aa: CASSQTTRSTDTQYF
cdr3_nt: TGTGCCAGCTCACAAACGACTAGGAGCACAGATACGCAGTATTTT

clone_size: .
d_call: .
j_call: TRBJ2-3
v_call: TRBV5-1
cdr3_aa: CASSLVGDSTDTQYF
cdr3_nt: TGCGCCAGCAGCTTGGTCGGGGATAGCACAGATACGCAGTATTTT

clone_size: .
d_call: TRBD1
j_call: TRBJ2-7
v_call: TRBV11-3
cdr3_aa: CASSSGTARNEQYF
cdr3_nt: TGTGCCAGCAGTTCCGGGACAGCGCGGAACGAGCAGTACTTC